Each of the 25 T cell receptor beta chains below was sequenced from the same sample in a study of beta chain features in type 1 diabetes. Every isolated RNA sample was fully reverse transcribed, so sequencing captured expressed TCRB transcripts. The protocol was immunoSEQ multiplex PCR, while the TCRdb copy is restricted to in-frame clones and leaves out a portion. The data show about 290,000 clones, 8% seen once. The material sequenced was central memory CD4+ T cells from blood. These TCRs come from a woman aged 18-29 years in good health.

The CDR3 DNA sequence: TGTGCCAGCAGTTTGCTTAGGGGGGTAGGATACGAGCAGTACTTC. Translation gives CASSLLRGVGYEQYF. The chain recombines TRBV27 with TRBJ2-7; D is possibly TRBD1 or TRBD2 (6 bases each). The CDR3 loop spans 15 amino acids. CDR1 and CDR2 from the germline V gene are MNHEY and SMNVEV (reference sequence). V was trimmed by 3 bases and J by 4 bases, leaving 16 bases between them.

The V and J genes are TRBV19 and TRBJ2-1; TRBD2 agrees at 9 bases. Trimming took 6 bases from V and 4 from J; bases not matched to a gene: 4. CDR1 and CDR2 (germline): LNHDA, SQIVND (reference sequence). The CDR3 extends over 14 amino acids. The CDR3 protein is CASRAGGPYNEQFF. The CDR3 DNA is TGTGCCAGTAGAGCGGGGGGTCCTTACAATGAGCAGTTCTTC. Using reference TRBV19 and TRBJ2-1 for the parts outside the CDR3, the full variable domain is DGGITQSPKYLFRKEGQNVTLSCEQNLNHDAMYWYRQDPGQGLRLIYYSQIVNDFQKGDIAEGYSVSREKKESFPLTVTSAQKNPTAFYLCASRAGGPYNEQFFGPGTRLTVL.

The chain combines TRBV7-2 with TRBJ2-3, with D tentatively TRBD1 (5 bases). The ends were cut back, 1 base at V and 6 bases at J, with 11 bases in the middle. This CDR3 has 14 residues. Looked up from germline, CDR1 is SGHTA and CDR2 is FQGNSA. The CDR3 is CASSLGTHADTQYF. CDR3 DNA sequence: TGTGCCAGCAGCTTAGGGACACACGCGGATACGCAGTATTTT.

The V and J genes are TRBV30 and TRBJ1-5; possible D gene TRBD1, 5 bases. From germline, CDR1 is GTSNPN and CDR2 SVGIG (reference sequence). The CDR3 loop spans 15 amino acids. V was clipped by 0 bases and J by 1 base, with 10 bases between them. CDR3 bases: TGTGCCTGGAGTGTAGATGCAGGGAGCAATCAGCCCCAGCATTTT. Amino acid sequence: CAWSVDAGSNQPQHF. Together with reference TRBV30 and TRBJ1-5, the CDR3 gives the full variable domain: SQTIHQWPATLVQPVGSPLSLECTVEGTSNPNLYWYRQAAGRGLQLLFYSVGIGQISSEVPQNLSASRPQDRQFILSSKKLLLSDSGFYLCAWSVDAGSNQPQHFGDGTRLSIL.

This rearrangement joins TRBV14 to TRBJ2-7; TRBD1 aligns across 7 bases. The CDR3 covers 15 residues. The germline V gene encodes CDR1 SGHDN and CDR2 FVKESK. J was trimmed by 3 bases and V by 4 bases; bases with no gene match: 9. The CDR3 coding sequence is TGTGCCAGCAGCCTGAGACAGGGCGGTATCTACGAGCAGTACGTC. Residues: CASSLRQGGIYEQYV.

In this sample, this clone turned up a few times. The J gene is TRBJ2-7, the V gene TRBV7-2; D unresolved. The CDR3 runs 15 residues. Trimming left V 1 base short and J 2 bases short, with 12 bases between. CDR1 SGHTA and CDR2 FQGNSA come from the germline V gene. CDR3 DNA sequence: TGTGCCAGCAGCTTAGTTGGTCAGCAAGCCTACGAGCAGTACTTC. Protein: CASSLVGQQAYEQYF.

There are a few counts of this clone. V usage is TRBV4-2 and J usage is TRBJ2-1, with D perhaps matching TRBD1 (6 bases). This CDR3 is built from 15 residues. Germline values: CDR1 LGHNA, CDR2 YNFKEQ. V was trimmed by 0 bases and J by 14 bases, leaving 20 bases between them. The chain's CDR3 is CASSQDRTDSLREFF. The CDR3 DNA sequence: TGTGCCAGCAGCCAAGATAGGACGGACAGTCTTAGGGAGTTCTTC.

This clone was observed many times. The V gene is TRBV18, the J gene TRBJ2-1; TRBD2 agrees at 7 bases. CDR3 size: 16 residues. V lost 0 bases, J lost 7 bases, and 9 bases stayed unmatched. Germline V lookup: CDR1 KGHSH, CDR2 LQKENI. The chain's CDR3 is CASSPPNGPGGNEQFF. CDR3 nucleotides: TGTGCCAGCTCACCACCAAACGGTCCCGGGGGGAATGAGCAGTTCTTC. The full variable domain, with the rest looked up from reference TRBV18 and TRBJ2-1, is NAGVMQNPRHLVRRRGQEARLRCSPMKGHSHVYWYRQLPEEGLKFMVYLQKENIIDESGMPKERFSAEFPKEGPSILRIQQVVRGDSAAYFCASSPPNGPGGNEQFFGPGTRLTVL.

V is TRBV4-2 and J is TRBJ1-1, with a possible D match to TRBD1 (6 bases). In germline, CDR1 is LGHNA, CDR2 YNFKEQ. V lost 2 bases and J lost 1, with 14 bases in between. The CDR3 is 16 amino acids. The CDR3 region has the DNA TGTGCCAGCAGCCAACAGGGGTCCATCCCGAACACTGAAGCTTTCTTT. It yields the protein CASSQQGSIPNTEAFF.

This clone has ten or more counts. The V gene is TRBV9, the J gene TRBJ2-5, with 7 bases aligning to TRBD2. Trimming removed 4 bases from V and 2 bases from J; junction bases left unmatched: 11. CDR1 and CDR2 (germline): SGDLS, YYNGEE. This CDR3 comprises 16 residues. CDR3 DNA: TGTGCCAGCAGCCGCGGGGCTAGCGGCGAACAAGAGACCCAGTACTTC. Translating it yields CASSRGASGEQETQYF.

The V gene is TRBV7-2, the J gene TRBJ2-1; TRBD2 agrees at 10 bases. The trim removed 9 bases at V and 6 bases at J, leaving 11 bases unmatched. The CDR3 is made up of 15 amino acids. Germline loops: CDR1 SGHTA, CDR2 FQGNSA. This CDR3 is CASSSGTSALNEQFF. Here the CDR3 DNA reads TGTGCCAGTTCCTCCGGGACTAGCGCCCTCAATGAGCAGTTCTTC.

This rearrangement joins TRBV27 to TRBJ2-5; 11 bases are a match to TRBD2. The J call is doubtful: the DNA matches TRBJ2-7 better. CDR3 size: 17 residues. Germline lookup yields CDR1 MNHEY and CDR2 SMNVEV (reference sequence). The CDR3 nucleotides are TGTGCCAGCAGTTTATCGGAGCGGGCACTAGCGGGAGACGAGCAGTACTTC. Translated, it gives CASSLSERALAGDEQYF.

This clone has more than one count but fewer than ten. The rearrangement joins TRBV29-1 to TRBJ1-1, with D possibly matching TRBD1 (6 bases). Trimming stripped 7 bases from V and 1 base from J, with 25 bases between. Per germline, CDR1 SQVTM and CDR2 ANQGSEA. This CDR3 spans 17 amino acids. For the CDR3, the DNA is TGCAGCGCAAAGTCGACGGTACAGGGTAGTGGGAACACTGAAGCTTTCTTT. This encodes CSAKSTVQGSGNTEAFF.

J is TRBJ2-5 and V is TRBV2, with 8 bases that match TRBD2. Trimming cost V 3 bases and J 5 bases; bases outside gene matches: 8. The CDR3 is 15 amino acids. Per the germline V gene, CDR1 is SNHLY and CDR2 is FYNNEI. The CDR3 bases are TGTGCCAGCAGTGAGTCTAGCGGGTCTCGGGAGACCCAGTACTTC. Translating it yields CASSESSGSRETQYF.

This chain uses TRBV6-1 with TRBJ2-5; 8 bases agree with TRBD2. The CDR3 has 16 residues. V lost 3 bases, J lost 7 bases, and 13 bases stayed unmatched. Germline V CDR1 and CDR2: MNHNS, SASEGT. CDR3 amino acids: CASSEMTGGASGTQYF. The CDR3 DNA reads as TGTGCCAGCAGTGAGATGACCGGGGGGGCCTCGGGGACCCAGTACTTC.

In this sample, this clone turned up a few times. Here the CDR3 reads CASSDTRDYEQYF. The CDR3 bases are TGTGCCAGCAGTGATACCAGAGACTACGAGCAGTACTTC. The chain employs TRBV6-1 and TRBJ2-7; D is unclear. Per the germline V gene, CDR1 is MNHNS and CDR2 is SASEGT. This CDR3 comprises 13 residues. The ends were cut back, 3 bases at V and 3 bases at J, with 9 bases in the middle.

This clone appeared a few times. Other DNA sequences in the sample encode the same CDR3. The chain combines TRBV4-2 with TRBJ2-1, with D possibly TRBD2 on 6 matching bases. The germline CDR1 and CDR2 sequences are LGHNA and YNFKEQ. The CDR3 has 14 residues. The V gene lost 1 base and the J gene lost 4 bases, with 8 bases spanning the gap. As DNA, the CDR3 is TGTGCCAGCAGCCAAGCTGGACTATACAATGAGCAGTTCTTC. Translation gives CASSQAGLYNEQFF.

This clone was counted only a few times. V and J are TRBV7-8 and TRBJ2-1; 9 nucleotides line up with TRBD2. V was pared by 5 bases and J by 2 bases, with 4 bases of the junction left unmatched. Germline V gene lookup returns CDR1 SGHVS and CDR2 FQNEAQ. The CDR3 is 15 amino acids. The DNA of the CDR3 is TGTGCCAGCAGCGTAAGCGGGAGGCCCTACAATGAGCAGTTCTTC. This translates into CASSVSGRPYNEQFF. Based on the CDR3 plus reference TRBV7-8 and TRBJ2-1, the full variable domain is GAGVSQSPRYKVAKRGQDVALRCDPISGHVSLFWYQQALGQGPEFLTYFQNEAQLDKSGLPSDRFFAERPEGSVSTLKIQRTQQEDSAVYLCASSVSGRPYNEQFFGPGTRLTVL.

In its sample, this clone was seen a few times. The chain recombines TRBV27 with TRBJ2-5; TRBD2 agrees at 10 bases. Germline trimming cut 10 bases from V and 5 bases from J; bases unmatched to any gene: 13. Germline CDR1 is MNHEY and CDR2 is SMNVEV (reference sequence). The CDR3 consists of 15 residues. The CDR3 DNA follows: TGTGCCACCCAACTAGCGGGGCTTTTTGGGGAGACCCAGTACTTC. This sequence encodes CATQLAGLFGETQYF.

This clone has only a few counts. The rearrangement uses TRBV15 and TRBJ1-4; 11 nucleotides agree with TRBD1. The CDR3 loop spans 16 amino acids. J lost 8 bases, V lost 2 bases, and 7 bases had no gene match. Germline V gene lookup returns CDR1 LNHNV and CDR2 YYDKDF (reference sequence). CDR3 region: CATSRPPGQGGEKLFF. The CDR3 DNA follows: TGTGCCACCAGCAGACCTCCGGGACAGGGGGGAGAAAAACTGTTTTTT.

J is TRBJ1-1 and V is TRBV6-5; no clear D gene. The CDR3 totals 13 residues. Germline-derived CDR1 and CDR2 are MNHEY and SVGAGI. Between the trimmed V and J ends, which lost 10 bases and 1 base, there was a span of 13 bases. This chain's CDR3 is CAIKWTGNTEAFF. CDR3 bases: TGTGCCATCAAATGGACGGGGAACACTGAAGCTTTCTTT.

Only a few counts were recorded for this clone. This chain links TRBV5-1 with TRBJ2-7, with TRBD2 matching over 10 bases. Germline trimming cut 4 bases from V and 5 bases from J; bases unmatched to any gene: 9. CDR3 length equals 15 residues. Germline lookup yields CDR1 SGHRS and CDR2 YFSETQ. This CDR3 reads CASSRLAGVVDEQYF. The CDR3 DNA is TGCGCCAGCAGCCGTCTAGCGGGAGTGGTCGACGAGCAGTACTTC. The variable domain in full, completed from reference TRBV5-1 and TRBJ2-7, reads KAGVTQTPRYLIKTRGQQVTLSCSPISGHRSVSWYQQTPGQGLQFLFEYFSETQRNKGNFPGRFSGRQFSNSRSEMNVSTLELGDSALYLCASSRLAGVVDEQYFGPGTRLTVT.

About this clone itself: This may be a read error, as it is one base from a much larger clone. This chain connects TRBV7-9 to TRBJ2-3; maybe TRBD2 (5 bases). Trimming took 4 bases from V and 2 from J, leaving 10 bases between them. Germline-derived CDR1 and CDR2 are SEHNR and FQNEAQ (reference sequence). The length of the CDR3 is 14 residues. The CDR3 nucleotides are TGTGCCAGCAGCTCGGACGGGAACACAGATACGCAGTATTTT. Its translation: CASSSDGNTDTQYF.

The chain combines TRBV4-1 with TRBJ1-1; D is possibly TRBD1 (5 bases). Trimming removed 3 bases from V and 3 bases from J, with 11 bases in between. CDR3 size: 14 residues. Germline V gives CDR1 MGHRA, CDR2 YSYEKL. In DNA form, the CDR3 reads TGCGCCAGCAGCCATCCGGGGGGTTACACTGAAGCTTTCTTT. This translates into CASSHPGGYTEAFF.

The chain carries TRBV29-1 and TRBJ2-5, with 9 positions matching TRBD1. Unmatched junction bases numbered 4, after V lost 3 bases and J lost 5 bases. Germline V gives CDR1 SQVTM, CDR2 ANQGSEA. The CDR3 length is 13 residues. For the CDR3, the DNA is TGCAGCGTTGAGACAGGGGGTCGGGAGACCCAGTACTTC. Protein product: CSVETGGRETQYF.